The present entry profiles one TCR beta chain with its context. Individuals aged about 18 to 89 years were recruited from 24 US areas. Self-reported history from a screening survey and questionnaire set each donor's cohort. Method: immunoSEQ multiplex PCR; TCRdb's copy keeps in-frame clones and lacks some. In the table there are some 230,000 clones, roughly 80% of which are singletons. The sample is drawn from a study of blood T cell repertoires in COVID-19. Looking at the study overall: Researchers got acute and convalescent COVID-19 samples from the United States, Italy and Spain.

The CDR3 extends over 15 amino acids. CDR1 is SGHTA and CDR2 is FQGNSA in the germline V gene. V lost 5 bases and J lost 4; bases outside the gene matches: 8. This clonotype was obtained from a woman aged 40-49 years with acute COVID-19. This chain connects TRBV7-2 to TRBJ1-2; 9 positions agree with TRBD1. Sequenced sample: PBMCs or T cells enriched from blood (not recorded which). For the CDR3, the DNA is TGTGCCAGCAGCATTCCGGGACAGGGCGTCTATGGCTACACCTTC. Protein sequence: CASSIPGQGVYGYTF.